This entry describes one T cell receptor (beta chain). This clone's antigen is unknown. The input lacks base qualities; no much larger clone sits a single base away. The CDR3 regions of human TCRbeta chains were analyzed by immunosequencing. In the source study's methods: TCRs in the repertoires were compared against a reference library of SARS-CoV-2-specific TCRs that had been generated with the MIRA antigen-specificity platform. Breadth was defined as the fraction of unique TCRs that were SARS-CoV-2-associated. Depth was defined as the fraction of total T cells that were SARS-CoV-2-associated. Each spike-specific TCR was assigned to its reactive spike region and to a CD4 or CD8 class using the MIRA data. Log10-transformed breadth and depth values were compared by one-way ANOVA with Sidak's multiple comparisons tests. TCRdb provides this immuneACCESS table in a form limited to in-frame rearrangements. Some clones are lacking; in checked studies, under half of them reflect an unresolved V gene, and why the rest are absent is not known. V, J and clone size were drawn from that table, and D and trimming were deduced from the DNA. The sample table lists approximately 140,000 clones, around nine tenths of them with a count of one. Just over 5.5% of the sample is taken by the ten largest.

These data are taken from a study of T cell responses to AZD1222 COVID-19 vaccine (dated by TCRdb to 2020 to 2022). At the level of the whole study: AZD1222 recipients whose second dose came at about 4 weeks and those whose second dose came at about 12 weeks were combined into one group, since spike-specific TCR depth and breadth did not differ between the two schedules. A total of 233 trial participants underwent TCR sequencing, of whom about 200 had received two doses of AZD1222 and roughly 26 had received two doses of the MenACWY control vaccine. Trial participants were enrolled by age into subgroups of 18-55, 56-69 and 70-plus years, and roughly 160, 29 and 62 TCR-sequenced participants, respectively, were included in these subgroups.

This sample's time point label indicates: baseline before first vaccination. Vaccinee samples were obtained from the UK trials COV001 and COV002, which included a single-blind randomized controlled phase 2/3 trial of AZD1222 (ChAdOx1 nCoV-19) in healthy adults. For TCRbeta chain sequencing, PBMC samples from trial participants were taken at day 0 and at day 28 after the second dose. The CDR1 and CDR2 encoded by the germline V gene are KGHSH and LQKENI. Trimming takes 1 base off V and 7 bases off J; junction bases not matched to a gene: 12. There are 17 amino acids in the CDR3, from cysteine to phenylalanine inclusive. Only CDR3 DNA remains: 51 bases, in frame from the first base. Results and caveats for the whole study, not just this receptor: A significant rise in spike-specific TCR breadth and depth was observed after two AZD1222 doses relative to day 0 and relative to MenACWY recipients. Reportedly, close to half of the unique spike-specific TCRs recognized epitopes lying outside the regions that are mutated in the B.1.351 and B.1.1.7 variants. Conclusions about previously exposed vaccinees are limited, since just six AZD1222 recipients were seropositive for SARS-CoV-2 at baseline. In the small 56-69-year group, the increase in depth fell short of significance, most likely because of low power. Participants were mostly white British, with more females than males. The authors suggested clonal diversity may have been underestimated. Vaccine-associated CD4 TCRs spanned the whole spike protein, with dominant responses in regions 160-218 and 743-854. Because no day 14 peak-response samples were available, the repertoires could be characterized only after the peak T cell response.

The sequence was obtained from an adult in good health. This sequence uses TRBV18 and TRBJ2-3, with 9 junctional bases fitting TRBD2. The material was peripheral blood, obtained on day 0 of AZD1222 vaccination. The CDR3: CASSPLASGVSSNTQYF. The DNA sequence is as follows: TGTGCCAGCTCACCACTGGCTAGCGGGGTCAGTTCGAATACGCAGTATTTT.